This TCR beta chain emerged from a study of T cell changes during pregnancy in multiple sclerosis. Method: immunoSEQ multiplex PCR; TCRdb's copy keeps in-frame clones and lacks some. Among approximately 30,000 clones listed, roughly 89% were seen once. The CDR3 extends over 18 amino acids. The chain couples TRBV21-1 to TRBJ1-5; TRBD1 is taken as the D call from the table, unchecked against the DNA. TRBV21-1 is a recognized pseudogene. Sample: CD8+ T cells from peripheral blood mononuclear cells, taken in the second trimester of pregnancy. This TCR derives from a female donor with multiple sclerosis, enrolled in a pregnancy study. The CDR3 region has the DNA TGTGCCAGCAGCAAAGGTCGGCAGGGAACATATAGCAATCAGCCCCAGCATTTT. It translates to CASSKGRQGTYSNQPQHF.